Listed below are T cell receptor beta chains from one sample, sequenced in a study of T-cell reconstitution after alpha-beta-depleted transplantation in children. MiXCR, applied by TCRdb to the PCR reads, yields one record per CDR3 protein. This sample yields roughly 74,000 distinct CDR3 sequences, of which roughly 18% are seen a single time; roughly half belongs to the top ten. Specimen: PBMCs, mostly from graft donor cells, collected 360 days after TCRalphabeta/CD19-depleted stem cell transplant. Receptors were obtained from a male patient aged 2 to 9 who had a stem cell transplant for acute lymphoblastic leukemia, so the T cells may come from the graft donor. The conserved cysteine and the conserved F or W are not part of the CDR3 here. A D gene is named only where the DNA matches it firmly.

V gene: TRBV20-1
D gene: TRBD2
CDR3 protein: SAGIAGGTYEQY

V gene: TRBV12-3/TRBV12-4
D gene: TRBD2
CDR3 protein: ASSLRRRERMTDTQY

V gene: TRBV20-1
D gene: NA
CDR3 protein: SAIRRSYNEQF

V gene: TRBV7-8
D gene: TRBD1
CDR3 protein: ASSLGQGALAYNEQF

V gene: TRBV20-1
D gene: NA
CDR3 protein: SATPWDTEAF

V gene: TRBV2
D gene: TRBD1
CDR3 protein: ASRSQGASSGELF

V gene: TRBV10-3
D gene: TRBD1
CDR3 protein: AISEFQQGAQETQY

V gene: TRBV30
D gene: TRBD2
CDR3 protein: AWSLLAGVNEQF

V gene: TRBV6-1
D gene: NA
CDR3 protein: ASKIGFEGTDTQY

V gene: TRBV29-1
D gene: NA
CDR3 protein: SVNLALGGEQY

V gene: TRBV6-5
D gene: NA
CDR3 protein: ASSYQAGNTGELF

V gene: TRBV20-1
D gene: NA
CDR3 protein: SARPGQEETQY

V gene: TRBV27
D gene: NA
CDR3 protein: ASSSHPLGRRGGYT

V gene: TRBV7-6
D gene: TRBD2
CDR3 protein: ASSLVAGVSSYNEQF

V gene: TRBV5-5
D gene: NA
CDR3 protein: ASSRLPSGANVLT

V gene: TRBV5-1
D gene: NA
CDR3 protein: ASSLTGYGYT

V gene: TRBV24-1
D gene: TRBD1
CDR3 protein: ATSVQQGAVHEQY

V gene: TRBV7-9
D gene: NA
CDR3 protein: ASSLGHRSGANVLT

V gene: TRBV6-1
D gene: NA
CDR3 protein: ASTHGNRDYGYT

V gene: TRBV11-3
D gene: TRBD1
CDR3 protein: ASSLRTGGTEAF

V gene: TRBV3-1
D gene: NA
CDR3 protein: ASSQVEGYNEQF

V gene: TRBV24-1
D gene: TRBD1
CDR3 protein: ATSSTGREQY

V gene: TRBV20-1
D gene: NA
CDR3 protein: SVKPLGERNTEAF

V gene: TRBV20-1
D gene: TRBD1
CDR3 protein: SVRTGKSYEQY

V gene: TRBV7-9
D gene: NA
CDR3 protein: ASSLWDTEAF

V gene: TRBV12-3/TRBV12-4
D gene: TRBD2
CDR3 protein: ASGGAGPYEQY

V gene: TRBV5-1
D gene: TRBD1
CDR3 protein: ASSSTGGMNTEAF

V gene: TRBV27
D gene: TRBD1
CDR3 protein: ASSLWGQFSLGEQY

V gene: TRBV5-1
D gene: TRBD2
CDR3 protein: ASSLRTSGFPYEQY

V gene: TRBV7-9
D gene: NA
CDR3 protein: ASSLARRGNEQF

V gene: TRBV5-1
D gene: NA
CDR3 protein: ASSLFGSRRGPLGEQF

V gene: TRBV7-9
D gene: TRBD2
CDR3 protein: ASSLVDLAGVNEQF

V gene: TRBV6-1
D gene: TRBD1
CDR3 protein: ASSLDRGSYNEQF

V gene: TRBV9
D gene: NA
CDR3 protein: ASSAGSLSTDTQY

V gene: TRBV11-2
D gene: NA
CDR3 protein: ASSFRGETQY

V gene: TRBV6-1
D gene: NA
CDR3 protein: ASRPTGGSAHTEAF

V gene: TRBV15
D gene: TRBD2
CDR3 protein: ATSRDPLAGRNNEQF

V gene: TRBV12-3/TRBV12-4
D gene: NA
CDR3 protein: ASSSEGGTSSGANVLT

V gene: TRBV12-3/TRBV12-4
D gene: TRBD2
CDR3 protein: ASHRGLAGAGDEQF

V gene: TRBV29-1
D gene: TRBD2
CDR3 protein: SVEPSGRGGETQY

V gene: TRBV5-1
D gene: NA
CDR3 protein: ASSFSGRTNTEAF